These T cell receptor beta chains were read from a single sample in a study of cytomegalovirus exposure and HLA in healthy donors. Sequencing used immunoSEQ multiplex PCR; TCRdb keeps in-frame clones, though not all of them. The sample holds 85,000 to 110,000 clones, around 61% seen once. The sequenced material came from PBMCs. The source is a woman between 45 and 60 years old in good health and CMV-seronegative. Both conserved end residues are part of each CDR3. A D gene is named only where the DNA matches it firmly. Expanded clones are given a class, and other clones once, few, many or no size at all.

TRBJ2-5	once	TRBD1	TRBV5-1	CAGSLLSGGQETQYF	TGCGCCGGCAGCTTGTTGTCAGGGGGACAAGAGACCCAGTACTTC
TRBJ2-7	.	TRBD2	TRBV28	CASRFRPSGRGDEQYF	TGTGCCAGCAGATTTAGGCCTAGCGGGAGGGGAGACGAGCAGTACTTC
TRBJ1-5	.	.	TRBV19	CASSISNRDSYQPQHF	TGTGCCAGTAGTATATCTAACCGGGACTCCTATCAGCCCCAGCATTTT
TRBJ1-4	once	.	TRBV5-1	CASSQQAATNEKLFF	TGCGCCAGCAGTCAACAGGCGGCAACTAATGAAAAACTGTTTTTT
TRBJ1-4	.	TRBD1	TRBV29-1	CSVTGTGREKLFF	TGCAGCGTCACCGGGACAGGTCGGGAAAAACTGTTTTTT
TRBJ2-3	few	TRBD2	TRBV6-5	CASRLAGGDTQYF	TGTGCCAGCAGACTAGCGGGTGGAGATACGCAGTATTTT
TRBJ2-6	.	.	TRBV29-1	CSVPDRSSGANVLTF	TGCAGCGTACCAGACAGAAGCTCTGGGGCCAACGTCCTGACTTTC
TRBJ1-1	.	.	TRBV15	CATSRDRGTMAFF	TGTGCCACCAGCAGAGATCGGGGGACCATGGCTTTCTTT
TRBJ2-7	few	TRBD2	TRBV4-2	CASSSPAGGRTYEQYF	TGTGCCAGCAGCTCCCCGGCGGGGGGTAGAACCTACGAGCAGTACTTC
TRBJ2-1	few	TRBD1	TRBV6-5	CASKLPGQSLNEQFF	TGTGCCAGTAAACTACCGGGACAGTCTTTGAATGAGCAGTTCTTC
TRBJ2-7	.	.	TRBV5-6	CASSTRGSSGLSYEQYF	TGTGCCAGCAGCACCAGGGGATCTAGCGGCCTCTCCTACGAGCAGTACTTC
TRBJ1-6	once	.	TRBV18	CASSPPSLSDSPLHF	TGTGCCAGCTCACCACCTTCCCTGTCCGATTCACCCCTCCACTTT
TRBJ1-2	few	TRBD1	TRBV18	CASSGIQGSNYGYTF	TGTGCCAGCTCAGGCATACAGGGGTCTAACTATGGCTACACCTTC
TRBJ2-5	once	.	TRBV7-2	CASSLGSGPQETQYF	TGTGCCAGCAGCTTGGGTTCGGGTCCCCAAGAGACCCAGTACTTC
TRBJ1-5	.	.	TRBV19	CASQTGGGGSYQPQHF	TGTGCCAGTCAAACGGGCGGGGGAGGGTCTTATCAGCCCCAGCATTTT
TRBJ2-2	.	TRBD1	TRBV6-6	CASGRDSTTGELFF	TGTGCCAGTGGCCGGGACAGTACCACCGGGGAGCTGTTTTTT
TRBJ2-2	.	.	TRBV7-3	CASSQTRSTGELFF	TGTGCCAGCAGCCAAACTAGGAGCACCGGGGAGCTGTTTTTT
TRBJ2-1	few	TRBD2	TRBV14	CASSPGERGTYNEQFF	TGTGCCAGCAGCCCCGGAGAGCGGGGGACGTACAATGAGCAGTTCTTC
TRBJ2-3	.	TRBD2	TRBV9	CASSILLAGSGTDTQYF	TGTGCCAGCAGCATCCTATTAGCGGGAAGTGGGACAGATACGCAGTATTTT
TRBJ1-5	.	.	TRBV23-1	CASTPGRADSNQPQHF	TGCGCCAGCACCCCGGGCAGGGCCGATAGCAATCAGCCCCAGCATTTT
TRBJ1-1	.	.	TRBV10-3	CAISDMAGRNTEAFF	TGTGCCATCAGTGATATGGCAGGGCGGAACACTGAAGCTTTCTTT
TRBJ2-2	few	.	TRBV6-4	CASRSGVDTGELFF	TGTGCCAGCAGATCGGGGGTTGACACCGGGGAGCTGTTTTTT
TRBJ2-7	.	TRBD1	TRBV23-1	CASSQIRGRFGEQYF	TGCGCCAGCAGTCAAATAAGGGGGCGGTTCGGAGAGCAGTACTTC
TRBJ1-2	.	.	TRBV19	CASSIEMTYGYTF	TGTGCCAGTAGTATTGAGATGACTTATGGCTACACCTTC
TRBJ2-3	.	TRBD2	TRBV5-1	CASRSGLAGLTQYF	TGCGCCAGCAGGTCGGGACTAGCGGGATTGACGCAGTATTTT
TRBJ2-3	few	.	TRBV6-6	CASSLGGGRTDTQYF	TGTGCCAGCAGTTTGGGCGGGGGCCGCACAGATACGCAGTATTTT
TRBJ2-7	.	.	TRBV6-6	CASTEGAGRSYEQYF	TGTGCCAGCACCGAAGGAGCGGGCCGCTCCTACGAGCAGTACTTC
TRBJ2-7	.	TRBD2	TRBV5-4	CASSQGGLAGYEQYF	TGTGCCAGCAGCCAGGGGGGACTAGCGGGATACGAGCAGTACTTC
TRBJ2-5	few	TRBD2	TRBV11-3	CASSSGLAGGGQETQYF	TGTGCCAGCAGCTCGGGACTAGCGGGAGGGGGGCAAGAGACCCAGTACTTC
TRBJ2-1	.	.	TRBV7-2	CASSSSLVDGEQFF	TGTGCCAGCAGCTCCTCACTAGTTGACGGTGAGCAGTTCTTC
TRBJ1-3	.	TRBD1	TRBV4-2	CASSRILGQGTFSGNTIYF	TGTGCCAGCAGCCGCATCTTGGGACAGGGAACCTTCTCTGGAAACACCATATATTTT
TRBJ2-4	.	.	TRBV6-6	CASSSPQGDIQYF	TGTGCCAGCAGTTCCCCCCAAGGGGACATTCAGTACTTC
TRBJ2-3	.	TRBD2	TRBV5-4	CASSSSGITDTQYF	TGTGCCAGCAGCTCTAGCGGAATTACAGATACGCAGTATTTT
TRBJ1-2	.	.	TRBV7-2	CASSSGPYGYTF	TGTGCCAGCAGCTCCGGTCCGTATGGCTACACCTTC
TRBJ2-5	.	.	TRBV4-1	CASSQRLGRQETQYF	TGCGCCAGCAGCCAAAGACTAGGGCGCCAAGAGACCCAGTACTTC
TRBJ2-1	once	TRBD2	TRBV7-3	CASSPASGENEQFF	TGTGCCAGCAGCCCAGCTAGCGGGGAGAATGAGCAGTTCTTC
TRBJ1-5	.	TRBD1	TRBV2	CASRGQGVSNQPQHF	TGTGCCAGCAGGGGACAGGGGGTAAGCAATCAGCCCCAGCATTTT
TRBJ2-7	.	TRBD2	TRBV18	CASSPTSGTNYEQYF	TGTGCCAGCTCACCTACTTCCGGGACTAACTACGAGCAGTACTTC
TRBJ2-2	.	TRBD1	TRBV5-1	CASSPGQGYTGELFF	TGCGCCAGCAGCCCGGGACAGGGATACACCGGGGAGCTGTTTTTT
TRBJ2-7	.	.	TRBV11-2	CASSLEFGDTIF	TGTGCCAGCAGCTTAGAATTTGGGGACACCATATTC
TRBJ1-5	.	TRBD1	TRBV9	CASSPTDRAGSQPQHF	TGTGCCAGCAGCCCAACGGACAGGGCAGGTAGTCAGCCCCAGCATTTT
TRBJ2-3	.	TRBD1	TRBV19	CASSLRQGGRVDTQYF	TGTGCCAGTAGTCTTCGACAGGGGGGGAGGGTGGATACGCAGTATTTT
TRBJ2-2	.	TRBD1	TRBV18	CASSGQALNTGELFF	TGTGCCAGCTCAGGACAGGCCTTGAACACCGGGGAGCTGTTTTTT
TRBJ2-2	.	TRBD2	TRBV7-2	CASGEGLAVITGELFF	TGTGCCAGCGGGGAGGGACTAGCGGTTATCACCGGGGAGCTGTTTTTT
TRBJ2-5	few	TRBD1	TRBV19	CASRGQGKETQYF	TGTGCCAGTAGGGGACAGGGCAAAGAGACCCAGTACTTC
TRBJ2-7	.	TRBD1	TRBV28	CASREGQGLREQYF	TGTGCCAGCCGAGAGGGACAGGGGCTAAGGGAGCAGTACTTC
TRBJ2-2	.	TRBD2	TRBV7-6	CASSLEGGGAGELFF	TGTGCCAGCAGCTTAGAAGGCGGGGGGGCCGGGGAGCTGTTTTTT
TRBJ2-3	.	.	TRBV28	CASSFRQGGQYF	TGTGCCAGCAGTTTCCGGCAGGGGGGGCAGTATTTT